The 21 T cell receptor beta chains below all came from one sample that was sequenced in a study of CD8 T cells in Susac syndrome. RNA totalling 0.5 to 1 ug underwent reverse transcription with random hexamers. MiXCR was run by TCRdb on the immunoSEQ multiplex PCR reads, yielding one entry per CDR3 protein. The table shows 80,000 or so distinct CDR3 sequences, with just over 90% occurring only once. The sample comprised CD4+ T cells from PBMCs. These receptors were taken from a human donor with Susac syndrome.

The chain employs TRBV5-4 and TRBJ2-1; 7 nucleotides align to TRBD2. Trimming cost V 3 bases and J 1 base; bases outside gene matches: 7. The CDR3 is 16 residues long. Germline CDR1 and CDR2: SGHNT and YYREEE (reference sequence). CDR3 in DNA: TGTGCCAGCAGCTCGGGGCGGGAGCGGTCCTACAATGAGCAGTTCTTC. Its protein is CASSSGRERSYNEQFF.

The chain combines TRBV12-3 or TRBV12-4 with TRBJ1-5; unclear D gene. CDR3 size: 13 residues. V dropped 3 bases and J dropped 7 bases, with 10 bases sitting between them. The CDR3 region is CASSLSKRQPQHF. The CDR3 nucleotides read TGTGCCAGCAGTTTGAGTAAGCGGCAGCCCCAGCATTTT.

This chain joins TRBV6-5 and TRBJ2-2; no clear D. Per the germline V gene, CDR1 is MNHEY and CDR2 is SVGAGI. V was pared by 2 bases and J by 5 bases, with 12 bases between. This CDR3 region has 15 residues. CDR3 residues: CASSYGLGSTGELFF. The CDR3 DNA reads TGTGCCAGCAGTTACGGTTTGGGGTCAACCGGGGAGCTGTTTTTT.

This sequence joins TRBV7-9 and TRBJ1-2; D remains unclear. Germline CDR1 SEHNR, CDR2 FQNEAQ (reference sequence). V lost 0 bases to trimming and J lost 7 bases, with 9 bases between them. There are 13 residues in the CDR3. In DNA, the CDR3 is TGTGCCAGCAGCTTAGCGGGCAGGCTTGGCTACACCTTC. Translating it yields CASSLAGRLGYTF.

J is TRBJ2-1 and V is TRBV5-4, with TRBD2 identical over 9 bases. V lost 3 bases and J lost 0; bases outside the gene matches: 4. Germline CDR1 reads SGHNT; CDR2 reads YYREEE (reference sequence). This CDR3 has 16 amino acids. CDR3 coding DNA: TGTGCCAGCAGCTCCGGGACTAGCCGCTCCTACAATGAGCAGTTCTTC. Protein sequence: CASSSGTSRSYNEQFF.

The genes are TRBV20-1 and TRBJ2-1, with D possibly matching TRBD2 (6 bases). V was pared by 3 bases and J by 0 bases, with 12 bases between. In germline, CDR1 is DFQATT, CDR2 SNEGSKA (reference sequence). The CDR3 extends over 15 amino acids. The CDR3 is CSASSRRDSYNEQFF. In DNA form, the CDR3 reads TGCAGTGCTAGTTCAAGGCGGGACTCCTACAATGAGCAGTTCTTC.

The chain recombines TRBV19 with TRBJ2-1; perhaps TRBD2 as D (6 bases). Trimming cost V 1 base and J 4 bases, with 11 bases left between them. The CDR3 has 15 amino acids. Germline CDR1 is LNHDA and CDR2 is SQIVND (reference sequence). CDR3 DNA sequence: TGTGCCAGTAGTATAGTGCGGGGAATTTACAATGAGCAGTTCTTC. It is translated as CASSIVRGIYNEQFF.

This chain uses TRBV6-5 with TRBJ2-3, with D uncertain. The length of the CDR3 is 15 residues. The V and J ends lost 2 bases and 8 bases respectively, with 17 bases between them. Germline values: CDR1 MNHEY, CDR2 SVGAGI. The CDR3, as DNA: TGTGCCAGCAGTTACCGTTCCACCAGTGTCATTACGCAGTATTTT. Translated, it gives CASSYRSTSVITQYF.

The gene calls are TRBV28 and TRBJ2-1; the D is unclear. Per germline, CDR1 MDHEN and CDR2 SYDVKM. This CDR3 comprises 16 residues. V was shortened by 8 bases and J by 0 bases, with 17 bases between the two germline ends. In DNA, the CDR3 is TGTGCCAGCCGGTCTGGTAGCAAGAGCTCCTACAATGAGCAGTTCTTC. This sequence encodes CASRSGSKSSYNEQFF.

V gene TRBV30 combines with J gene TRBJ2-1; tentative D call: TRBD2 (5 bases). Trimming removed 2 bases at V and 8 bases at J, with 7 bases between. This CDR3 is 11 amino acids long. Germline V gene data show CDR1 as GTSNPN and CDR2 as SVGIG (reference sequence). The CDR3 nucleotides are TGTGCCTGGAGTCGGGGTGATGAGCAGTTCTTC. Protein sequence: CAWSRGDEQFF.

The J gene is TRBJ1-2, the V gene TRBV10-3; D gene uncertain. The CDR3 runs 12 residues. From germline, CDR1 is ENHRY and CDR2 SYGVKD. Between the trimmed V and J ends, which lost 2 bases and 5 bases, there was a span of 6 bases. The CDR3 sequence is CAISEGRYGYTF. The CDR3 DNA is TGTGCCATCAGTGAGGGGAGATATGGCTACACCTTC.

The chain employs TRBV11-1 and TRBJ2-1; 9 bases are a match to TRBD2. The J segment lost 4 bases and the V segment lost 5 bases, leaving 21 bases of the junction unmatched. The germline V gene encodes CDR1 SGHAT and CDR2 FQDESV (reference sequence). CDR3 length equals 20 residues. The CDR3 loop is CASSHHLLKTSGLSYNEQFF. CDR3 nucleotide sequence: TGTGCCAGCAGCCACCACCTCCTAAAGACTAGCGGACTTTCTTACAATGAGCAGTTCTTC.

DNA for the CDR3: TGTGCCACCGACAGGTCTCCTAAAAACATTCAGTACTTC. It is translated as CATDRSPKNIQYF. This chain connects TRBV6-1 to TRBJ2-4; tentatively, D is TRBD1 (6 bases). V was trimmed by 10 bases and J by 4 bases, leaving 14 bases between them. The CDR3 totals 13 residues. Germline CDR1 is MNHNS and CDR2 is SASEGT.

The chain couples TRBV3-1 to TRBJ2-1, with 11 bases aligning to TRBD2. V was clipped by 5 bases and J by 7 bases; unmatched bases: 7. The CDR3 loop spans 15 amino acids. Germline V gene data show CDR1 as LGHDT and CDR2 as YNNKEL (reference sequence). In DNA, the CDR3 is TGTGCCAGCAGCTACGGGGGACTAGCGGTTAATGAGCAGTTCTTC. This translates into CASSYGGLAVNEQFF.

The V gene is TRBV9, the J gene TRBJ2-2, with 14 positions matching TRBD2. Germline V gives CDR1 SGDLS, CDR2 YYNGEE. The CDR3 loop spans 17 amino acids. J gave up 3 bases and V 4 bases, and 5 bases lay outside the gene matches. The CDR3 DNA follows: TGTGCCAGCAGCCGGACTAGCGGGAGGCCGGACACCGGGGAGCTGTTTTTT. Amino acid sequence: CASSRTSGRPDTGELFF.

The genes are TRBV5-4 and TRBJ2-5; 10 bases agree with TRBD2. Germline V gene data show CDR1 as SGHNT and CDR2 as YYREEE (reference sequence). Trimming removed 3 bases from V and 6 bases from J; junction bases left unmatched: 17. The CDR3 spans 18 residues. CDR3 in DNA: TGTGCCAGCAGCTCGGGACAGACCGGGACTAGCGAGTTGCAGACCCAGTACTTC. It is translated as CASSSGQTGTSELQTQYF.

The rearrangement links TRBV28 to TRBJ2-4, with no clear D. V lost 2 bases and J 0 bases, leaving 8 bases between the germline ends. The CDR3 runs to 15 residues. Germline V gives CDR1 MDHEN, CDR2 SYDVKM. The CDR3 loop is CASSLDPLAKNIQYF. The CDR3 nucleotides read TGTGCCAGCAGTTTAGATCCACTAGCCAAAAACATTCAGTACTTC.

The rearrangement joins TRBV12-3 or TRBV12-4 to TRBJ2-1; the match to TRBD1 covers 8 bases. The V gene end was trimmed by 6 bases and the J gene end by 6 bases; junction bases not matched to a gene: 13. CDR3 size: 16 residues. In DNA, the CDR3 is TGTGCCAGCAGGCCCCTGGGGCAGGGGGCCGGCAATGAGCAGTTCTTC. Translating it yields CASRPLGQGAGNEQFF.

The rearrangement uses TRBV5-1 and TRBJ1-5, with 9 bases identical to TRBD1. CDR3 length equals 18 residues. Trimming removed 2 bases from V and 7 bases from J; junction bases left unmatched: 16. The germline V gene encodes CDR1 SGHRS and CDR2 YFSETQ. The CDR3 spells CASSLGALTGQGKQPQHF. The CDR3 DNA follows: TGCGCCAGCAGCTTAGGGGCACTGACGGGACAGGGTAAACAGCCCCAGCATTTT. The whole variable domain, remainder taken from reference TRBV5-1 and TRBJ1-5, is KAGVTQTPRYLIKTRGQQVTLSCSPISGHRSVSWYQQTPGQGLQFLFEYFSETQRNKGNFPGRFSGRQFSNSRSEMNVSTLELGDSALYLCASSLGALTGQGKQPQHFGDGTRLSIL.

The V and J genes are TRBV5-6 and TRBJ1-5; D ambiguous. From germline, CDR1 is SGHDT and CDR2 YYEEEE. The germline V and J ends were trimmed by 5 bases and 4 bases, with 10 bases remaining between them. The CDR3 has 13 residues. In nucleotides, the CDR3 is TGTGCCAGCAGTCGACGGGGAAATCAGCCCCAGCATTTT. Translation gives CASSRRGNQPQHF.

V is TRBV7-9 and J is TRBJ2-7; no firm D call. The CDR3 is 12 residues long. V dropped 6 bases and J dropped 5 bases, with 11 bases sitting between them. In germline, CDR1 is SEHNR, CDR2 FQNEAQ (reference sequence). The CDR3 loop is CASSLTYNEQYF. The DNA of the CDR3 is TGTGCCAGCAGTTTGACTTATAACGAGCAGTACTTC.